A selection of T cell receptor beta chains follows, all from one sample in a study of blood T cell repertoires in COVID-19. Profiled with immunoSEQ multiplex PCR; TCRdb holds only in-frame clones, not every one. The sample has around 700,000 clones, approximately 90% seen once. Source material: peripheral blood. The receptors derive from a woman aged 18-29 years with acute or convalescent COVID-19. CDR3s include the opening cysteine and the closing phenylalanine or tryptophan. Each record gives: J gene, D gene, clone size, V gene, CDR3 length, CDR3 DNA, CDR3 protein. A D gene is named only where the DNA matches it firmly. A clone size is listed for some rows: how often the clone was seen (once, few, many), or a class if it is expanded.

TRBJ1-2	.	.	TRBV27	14	TGTGCCAGCAGGAATAGGGGCGCAGACTATGGCTACACCTTC	CASRNRGADYGYTF
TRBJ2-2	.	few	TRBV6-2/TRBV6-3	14	TGTGCCAGCAGTTACTCCGGGGAGGCCGGGGAGCTGTTTTTT	CASSYSGEAGELFF
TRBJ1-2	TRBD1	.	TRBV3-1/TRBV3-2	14	TGTGCCAGCAGCCAGCTACAGGGGGTTAATGGCTACACCTTC	CASSQLQGVNGYTF
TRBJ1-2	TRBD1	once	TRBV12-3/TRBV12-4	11	TGTGCCAGCAGCGTGGACAGGGGCTACACCTTC	CASSVDRGYTF
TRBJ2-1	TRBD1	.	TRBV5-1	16	TGCGCCAGCAGCCCGGGGACAGTCATGTATTACAATGAGCAGTTCTTC	CASSPGTVMYYNEQFF
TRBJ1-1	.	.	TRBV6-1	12	TGTGCCAGCAGTGACCCCATCACTGAAGCTTTCTTT	CASSDPITEAFF
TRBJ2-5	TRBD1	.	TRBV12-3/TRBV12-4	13	TGTGCCAGCAGTACCGACAGGGGGGGGACCCAGTACTTC	CASSTDRGGTQYF
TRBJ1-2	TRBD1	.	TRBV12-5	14	TGTGCTAGTGGCCCCACCGGGACAGGAGTAGGCTACACCTTC	CASGPTGTGVGYTF
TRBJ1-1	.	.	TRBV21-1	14	TGTGCCAGCAGCCCTCCCCCAGGGGAGACTGAAGCTTTCTTT	CASSPPPGETEAFF
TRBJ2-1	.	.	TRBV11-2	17	TGTGCCAGCAGCTTAGAAGGCCTGGGAGTGGTTAACAATGAGCAGTTCTTC	CASSLEGLGVVNNEQFF
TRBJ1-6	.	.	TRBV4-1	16	TGCGCCAGCAGCCAAGATGGTGGGCCGGGGGATTCACCCCTCCACTTT	CASSQDGGPGDSPLHF
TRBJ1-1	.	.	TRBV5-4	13	TGTGCCAGCAGCCGAGACCCCTCCGGGGGGGCTTTCTTT	CASSRDPSGGAFF
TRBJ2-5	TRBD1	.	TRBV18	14	TGTGCCAGCTCACCGCGACAGGGGTGGGAGACCCAGTACTTC	CASSPRQGWETQYF
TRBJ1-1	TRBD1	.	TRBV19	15	TGTGCCAGTAGTATAGGGACAGGCCTGAACACTGAAGCTTTCTTT	CASSIGTGLNTEAFF
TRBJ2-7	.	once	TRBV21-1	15	TGTGCCAGCAGCAAAGAAGGACAGGGGGCTTACGAGCAGTACTTC	CASSKEGQGAYEQYF
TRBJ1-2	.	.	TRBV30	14	TGTGCCTGGAGTGCCGAGGTGGTGATCTATGGCTACACCTTC	CAWSAEVVIYGYTF
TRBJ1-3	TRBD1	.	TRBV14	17	TGTGCCAGCAGCCAAGGATACAGGGGGCGAGTCGGAAACACCATATATTTT	CASSQGYRGRVGNTIYF
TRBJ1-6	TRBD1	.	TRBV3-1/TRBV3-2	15	TGTGCCAGCAGCCAAGGGACAGGGGATAATTCACCCCTCCACTTT	CASSQGTGDNSPLHF
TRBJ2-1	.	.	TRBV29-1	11	TGCAGCGTTCCCATTTACAATGAGCAGTTCTTC	CSVPIYNEQFF
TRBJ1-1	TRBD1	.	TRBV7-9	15	TGTGCCAGCAGCCCGAGAATGGAACAGGGGACTGAAGCTTTCTTT	CASSPRMEQGTEAFF
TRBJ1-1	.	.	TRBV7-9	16	TGTGCCAGCAGCTTAGACAGGCTGTCGGTGAACACTGAAGCTTTCTTT	CASSLDRLSVNTEAFF
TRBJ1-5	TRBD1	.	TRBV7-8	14	TGTGCCAGCAGTCCGACAGGGGCTAATCAGCCCCAGCATTTT	CASSPTGANQPQHF
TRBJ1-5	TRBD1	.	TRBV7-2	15	TGTGCCAGCAGCCAGACAGGGAATAGCAATCAGCCCCAGCATTTT	CASSQTGNSNQPQHF
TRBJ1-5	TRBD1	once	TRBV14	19	TGTGCCAGCAGCCAAAGACCGGGACAGGGGGCTGGGAGCAATCAGCCCCAGCATTTT	CASSQRPGQGAGSNQPQHF
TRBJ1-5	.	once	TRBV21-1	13	TGTGCCAGCCTCGAAGCGGGGCCTCAGCCCCAGCATTTT	CASLEAGPQPQHF
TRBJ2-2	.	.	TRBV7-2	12	TGTGCCAGCAGCCCCCGTACCGGGGAGCTGTTTTTT	CASSPRTGELFF
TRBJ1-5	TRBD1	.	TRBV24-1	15	TGTGCCACCAGTGACGGACAGGGATACAATCAGCCCCAGCATTTT	CATSDGQGYNQPQHF
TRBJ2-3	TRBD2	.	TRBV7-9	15	TGTGCCAGCAGCTTCCCGCTAGCGGGGACGGATACGCAGTATTTT	CASSFPLAGTDTQYF
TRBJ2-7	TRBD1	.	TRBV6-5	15	TGTGCCAGCAGTTATTCGGACAGGGGACGCTACGAGCAGTACTTC	CASSYSDRGRYEQYF
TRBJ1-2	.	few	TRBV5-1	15	TGCGCCAGCAGCTTACGGCCCGAGAGGGACTATGGCTACACCTTC	CASSLRPERDYGYTF
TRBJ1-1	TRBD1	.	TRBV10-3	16	TGTGCCATCACCAGACAGGGACCCTCCATGAACACTGAAGCTTTCTTT	CAITRQGPSMNTEAFF
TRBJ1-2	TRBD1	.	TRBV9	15	TGTGCCAGCAGCGCGGAGACCGACAGGGACTATGGCTACACCTTC	CASSAETDRDYGYTF
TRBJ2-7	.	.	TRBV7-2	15	TGTGCCAGCAGCTTAGGTCGGCGGGGGCAGGGGGAGCAGTACTTC	CASSLGRRGQGEQYF
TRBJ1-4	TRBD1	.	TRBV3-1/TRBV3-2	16	TGTGCCAGCAGCCCGGGACAGGGGGCACGAGGGGAAAAACTGTTTTTT	CASSPGQGARGEKLFF
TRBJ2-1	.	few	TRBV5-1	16	TGCGCCAGCAGCTTGGCCGGGGAAAAAACCTACAATGAGCAGTTCTTC	CASSLAGEKTYNEQFF
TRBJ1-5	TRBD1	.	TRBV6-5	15	TGTGCCAGCAGCCGAAGGACAGGGAGCAATCAGCCCCAGCATTTT	CASSRRTGSNQPQHF
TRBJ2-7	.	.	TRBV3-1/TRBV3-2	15	TGTGCCAGCAGCACTGGACTTGCCTACCGGGACGAGCAGTACTTC	CASSTGLAYRDEQYF
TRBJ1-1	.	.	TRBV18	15	TGTGCCAGCTCACCACCGCAGGGGAGGAACACTGAAGCTTTCTTT	CASSPPQGRNTEAFF
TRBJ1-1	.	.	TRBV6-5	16	TGTGCCAGCAGTTACGCTACAGGGCGTTATGTGACTGAAGCTTTCTTT	CASSYATGRYVTEAFF
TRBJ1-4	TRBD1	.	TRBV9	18	TGTGCCAGCAGCGTAGGACCGACAGGGAAGGGGGGTAATGAAAAACTGTTTTTT	CASSVGPTGKGGNEKLFF
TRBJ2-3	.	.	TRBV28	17	TGTGCCAGCACCCTAGCGGAGGGGGGGGTTTACGCAGATACGCAGTATTTT	CASTLAEGGVYADTQYF
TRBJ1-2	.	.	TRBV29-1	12	TGCAGCGTTTGGGCAGGGAACTATGGCTACACCTTC	CSVWAGNYGYTF
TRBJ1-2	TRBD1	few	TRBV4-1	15	TGCGCCAGCAGCCAAGGAAGGGGGCCTAACTATGGCTACACCTTC	CASSQGRGPNYGYTF
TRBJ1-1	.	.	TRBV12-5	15	TGTGCTAGTGTTTTCACACGGGGGGGCGCGTCTGAAGCTTTCTTT	CASVFTRGGASEAFF
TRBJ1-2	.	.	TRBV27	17	TGTGCCAGCAGTTCAGCGGGGGGTACAGGGAGTTTCTATGGCTACACCTTC	CASSSAGGTGSFYGYTF
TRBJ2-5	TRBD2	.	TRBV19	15	TGTGCCAGTAGTATAGGCGGGGGGGCCATTGAGACCCAGTACTTC	CASSIGGGAIETQYF
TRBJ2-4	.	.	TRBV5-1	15	TGCGCCAGCAGACGACAGGGAGGTGCCAAAAACATTCAGTACTTC	CASRRQGGAKNIQYF
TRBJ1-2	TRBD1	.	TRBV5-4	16	TGTGCCAGCAGCTCCGTCAAGAGGACAGGGGGTCATGGCTACACCTTC	CASSSVKRTGGHGYTF
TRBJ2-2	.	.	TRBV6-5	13	TGTGCCAGCAACCTACAGGGTGCCGGGGAGCTGTTTTTT	CASNLQGAGELFF
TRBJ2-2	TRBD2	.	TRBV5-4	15	TGTGCCAGCAGCTTGGCGGGAGGAAGAACCGGGGAGCTGTTTTTT	CASSLAGGRTGELFF
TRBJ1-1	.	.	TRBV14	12	TGTGCCAGCAGCCAAGAACTCGTCGGAGCTTTCTTT	CASSQELVGAFF
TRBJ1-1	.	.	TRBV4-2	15	TGTGCCAGCAGCCCCACAATCAGGGCGAACACTGAAGCTTTCTTT	CASSPTIRANTEAFF
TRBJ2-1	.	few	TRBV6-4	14	TGTGCCAGCAGTCAGGGAATAGAGTCCACTGAGCAGTTCTTC	CASSQGIESTEQFF
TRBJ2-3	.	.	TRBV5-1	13	TGCGCCAGCAGCTTGGATGGGGAGCTAGCGCAGTATTTT	CASSLDGELAQYF
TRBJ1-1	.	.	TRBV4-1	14	TGCGCCAGCAGCCAAGGACCGACAGCACATGAAGCTTTCTTT	CASSQGPTAHEAFF